This T cell receptor beta chain was sequenced in a study of blood T cell repertoires in COVID-19 (dated by TCRdb to 2020 to 2021). Turning to the overall study: Samples from collaborators originated in the United States, Italy and Spain and spanned both the acute and convalescent phases of COVID-19. Where available, HLA class I and class II types were obtained from metadata supplied by the sample provider rather than from assay-based typing. Subjects who had been exposed to COVID-19, were actively infected with it, or had recovered from it provided the deeply sampled blood TCRbeta repertoires that made up the dataset. The sample metadata nearly always contained a de-identified subject ID, COVID-19 status, age in years and sex. The repertoires were released in a freely available public database meant as a resource for research on the immune response to SARS-CoV-2. Samples were obtained from the ongoing ImmuneRACE study (first 160 participants) and from some 1,300 subjects provided by 6 global collaborators. The material from the prospective study consisted of cDNA or gDNA derived from T cells, B-cell-depleted T cells, or PBMCs.

With respect to this clone: The target of this receptor is not known. Base-call qualities are not available, and no considerably larger clone is one nucleotide away.

CDR1 and CDR2 are drawn from the germline V gene: SGHVS, FNYEAQ. Inclusive of the bounding cysteine and phenylalanine, the CDR3 is 14 residues long. Just CDR3 DNA is preserved here, 42 bases in frame from base 1. V is shortened by 5 bases, J by 4 bases, and the region joining them spans 12 bases. General findings and caveats noted by the study authors: How much clinical and demographic metadata was included differed by source and by participant, and the metadata was provided uncurated.

Whole blood was collected in K2EDTA tubes by collaborating institutions according to the institutions' own protocols. For TCRbeta analysis, collaborator samples were shipped as frozen whole blood, as isolated PBMCs, or as DNA extracted from either sample type. The immunoSEQ Assay, a bias-controlled multiplex PCR, was used to amplify TCRbeta CDR3 regions from genomic DNA. In the paper's pipeline: Nucleated cell counts per sample were estimated from amplification of reference gene primers within the assay. Sequence reads were collapsed and filtered to measure the absolute abundance of every unique TCRbeta CDR3 rearrangement. For each sample, productive Simpson clonality was calculated by taking the square root of Simpson's diversity index across productive rearrangements. In its TCRdb copy, this immuneACCESS table keeps in-frame sequences only and misses some clones. Where compared with another copy, unresolved V genes explain less than half of these, and the others have no known cause. Clone size and the V and J calls come from that table; the DNA yielded D and trimming. Recorded for this sample are 200,000 to 250,000 clones; approximately 80% of them occurred a single time. The top ten constitute 13% of the sample.

Sequencing used peripheral blood. The clonotype originates from a human donor in a cohort sampled during active COVID-19. The chain is encoded by TRBV7-6 joined to TRBJ2-1; TRBD2 is a weak D gene call, 5 bases matching. The CDR3 region reads CASSMDLGYNEQFF. In nucleotides, the sequence is TGTGCCAGCAGCATGGACTTGGGGTACAATGAGCAGTTCTTC.